The 32 T cell receptor beta chains reported below all come from one sample, sequenced in a study of CD8+ T cells in alopecia areata. Sample treatment: oral pan-JAK inhibitor, 5-10 mg twice daily. Extracted RNA was reverse transcribed, and the resulting cDNA served as sequencing template. Clones were sequenced by immunoSEQ multiplex PCR, and TCRdb holds only the in-frame ones, with some missing. The sample includes 150,000 to 200,000 clones, 53% seen only once; the top ten take 10% to 12%. The sequencing here drew on CD8+ T cells sorted from blood, taken at week 24, from a patient treated with tofacitinib. These receptors came from a human donor with alopecia areata.

V gene TRBV30 combines with J gene TRBJ2-1; D is undetermined. The CDR3 extends over 14 amino acids. Germline-derived CDR1 and CDR2 are GTSNPN and SVGIG (reference sequence). V dropped 1 base and J dropped 0 bases, with 7 bases sitting between them. DNA for the CDR3: TGTGCCTGGAGTGCTGAGAGCTCCTACAATGAGCAGTTCTTC. Translating it yields CAWSAESSYNEQFF.

This clone was seen only a few times. This chain links TRBV6-6 with TRBJ2-2; D is unclear. The CDR3 is 13 amino acids. V lost 2 bases to trimming and J lost 5 bases, with 6 bases between them. CDR1 is MNHNY and CDR2 is SVGAGI in the germline V gene (reference sequence). The CDR3 loop reads CASSYGVTGELFF. The CDR3 nucleotides read TGTGCCAGCAGTTACGGGGTTACCGGGGAGCTGTTTTTT.

This clone was detected a few times. The chain couples TRBV14 to TRBJ1-1; D not certain. Germline CDR1 SGHDN, CDR2 FVKESK. The CDR3 is made up of 14 amino acids. V gave up 0 bases and J gave up 7 bases, with 12 bases separating them. CDR3 amino acids: CASSQEGFLDEAFF. The CDR3 nucleotides read TGTGCCAGCAGCCAAGAAGGTTTCTTGGATGAAGCTTTCTTT.

There are a few counts of this clone. The chain has TRBV15 and TRBJ2-1; D may match TRBD1 or TRBD2 (5 bases each). Trimming cost V 5 bases and J 1 base, with 15 bases left between them. CDR3 length: 16 amino acids. Germline-derived CDR1 and CDR2 are LNHNV and YYDKDF (reference sequence). The CDR3 DNA reads TGTGCCACCAGCGCTGGTGGGGGAGAATCCTACAATGAGCAGTTCTTC. This gives the protein CATSAGGGESYNEQFF.

This clone was observed a handful of times. The V call is TRBV30, the J call TRBJ2-1; 8 bases fit TRBD2. Germline-derived CDR1 and CDR2 are GTSNPN and SVGIG (reference sequence). CDR3 length: 12 amino acids. V lost 4 bases, J lost 9 bases, and 5 bases stayed unmatched. CDR3 in DNA: TGTGCCTGGACGGGGGGGGCCGTTGAGCAGTTCTTC. It yields the protein CAWTGGAVEQFF.

V is TRBV7-6 and J is TRBJ2-5, with D tentatively TRBD2 (7 bases). Looked up from germline, CDR1 is SGHVS and CDR2 is FNYEAQ. Trimming pared 4 bases from V and 5 bases from J, leaving 23 bases between. The CDR3 is 17 amino acids. The CDR3, as DNA: TGTGCCAGCAGCTCTCCCGTAAGGGAGGGGGGGCGGGAGACCCAGTACTTC. This codes for CASSSPVREGGRETQYF.

The genes are TRBV27 and TRBJ1-1; D is uncertain. V was cut by 2 bases and J by 0 bases, with 10 bases left in between. There are 15 residues in the CDR3. Germline CDR1 and CDR2: MNHEY and SMNVEV (reference sequence). The CDR3 loop is CASSLAGLMNTEAFF. In DNA, the CDR3 is TGTGCCAGCAGTTTAGCGGGCCTCATGAACACTGAAGCTTTCTTT.

The V call is TRBV5-1, the J call TRBJ1-5; D may be TRBD1 (6 bases). Trimming removed 0 bases at V and 8 bases at J, with 9 bases between. The length of the CDR3 is 13 residues. Germline V gene sequence: CDR1 SGHRS, CDR2 YFSETQ. The CDR3 protein is CASSLAGGEPQHF. The CDR3 bases are TGCGCCAGCAGCTTGGCCGGGGGCGAGCCCCAGCATTTT. The variable domain in full, completed from reference TRBV5-1 and TRBJ1-5, reads KAGVTQTPRYLIKTRGQQVTLSCSPISGHRSVSWYQQTPGQGLQFLFEYFSETQRNKGNFPGRFSGRQFSNSRSEMNVSTLELGDSALYLCASSLAGGEPQHFGDGTRLSIL.

This clone was found a few times. V is TRBV10-3 and J is TRBJ1-1, with D uncertain. The CDR3 is made up of 16 amino acids. Germline CDR1 ENHRY, CDR2 SYGVKD. V lost 3 bases and J 0 bases, leaving 14 bases between the germline ends. The CDR3: CAISDSAGRMNTEAFF. The CDR3 DNA reads as TGTGCCATCAGTGACTCCGCTGGACGGATGAACACTGAAGCTTTCTTT.

The rearrangement joins TRBV4-3 to TRBJ2-2; D may match TRBD1 or TRBD2 (6 bases each). The V gene's germline CDR1 is LGHNA and CDR2 YSLEER. Trimming took 0 bases from V and 1 from J, leaving 15 bases between them. CDR3 length: 18 amino acids. Written as DNA, the CDR3 is TGCGCCAGCAGCCAAGAGTGGTTCGGGGGCATGAACACCGGGGAGCTGTTTTTT. Its protein product is CASSQEWFGGMNTGELFF.

Notes on this clone: An end of the junction differs from the germline gene, which may be a read error. This chain links TRBV10-2 with TRBJ2-7, with D perhaps matching TRBD2 (5 bases). CDR1 and CDR2 (germline): WSHSY, SAAADI. This CDR3 has 14 residues. The chain's CDR3 is CAISSLDGTYEQYF. CDR3 sequence (DNA): TGTGCCATCAGTTCTCTGGACGGGACCTACGAGCAGTACTTC.

The chain has TRBV13 and TRBJ2-1, with D possibly TRBD1 on 6 matching bases. V lost 7 bases and J lost 3, with 13 bases in between. Germline assignment: CDR1 PRHDT and CDR2 FYEKMQ (reference sequence). The CDR3 consists of 14 residues. The CDR3 region has the DNA TGTGCCAGCATCGTGGGGGCCGGCTACAATGAGCAGTTCTTC. The encoded protein is CASIVGAGYNEQFF.

The chain has TRBV29-1 and TRBJ1-1; possible D gene TRBD1, 5 bases. CDR1 SQVTM and CDR2 ANQGSEA come from the germline V gene. The V end was cut by 4 bases, the J end by 4 bases, with 7 bases between. This CDR3 spans 11 amino acids. The CDR3 coding sequence is TGCAGCGTTGGGGGGTCCACTGAAGCTTTCTTT. It encodes CSVGGSTEAFF.

This clone was detected a few times. V usage is TRBV11-2 and J usage is TRBJ2-7; TRBD2 agrees at 10 bases. The V gene end was trimmed by 5 bases and the J gene end by 2 bases; junction bases not matched to a gene: 18. The CDR3 runs 19 residues. The germline V gene has CDR1 SGHAT and CDR2 FQNNGV. The CDR3 nucleotides are TGTGCCAGCAGCGGCCTCCCGGAGCGGGGGGGGATAACCCCCTACGAGCAGTACTTC. Protein sequence: CASSGLPERGGITPYEQYF.

The chain is built from TRBV29-1 and TRBJ1-1, with unresolved D. Per germline, CDR1 SQVTM and CDR2 ANQGSEA. V dropped 4 bases and J dropped 11 bases, with 5 bases sitting between them. The CDR3 extends over 8 amino acids. The CDR3 sequence: CSVGEAFF. In nucleotides, the CDR3 is TGCAGCGTTGGTGAGGCTTTCTTT.

J is TRBJ2-7 and V is TRBV30; 7 bases line up with TRBD1. The CDR3 is made up of 13 amino acids. Looked up from germline, CDR1 is GTSNPN and CDR2 is SVGIG (reference sequence). Trimming cost V 3 bases and J 3 bases; bases outside gene matches: 5. This CDR3 reads CAWRAGTVYEQYF. As DNA, the CDR3 is TGTGCCTGGAGGGCCGGGACAGTCTACGAGCAGTACTTC.

The rearrangement uses TRBV29-1 and TRBJ2-7; 9 nucleotides agree with TRBD1. The CDR3 is made up of 13 amino acids. The trim removed 5 bases at V and 3 bases at J, leaving 5 bases unmatched. CDR1 is SQVTM and CDR2 is ANQGSEA in the germline V gene. The CDR3 spells CSVWTGARYEQYF. For the CDR3, the DNA is TGCAGCGTTTGGACAGGGGCCCGCTACGAGCAGTACTTC.

V usage is TRBV30 and J usage is TRBJ1-2, with D perhaps TRBD1 (6 bases). Looked up from germline, CDR1 is GTSNPN and CDR2 is SVGIG (reference sequence). V lost 4 bases to trimming and J lost 2 bases, with 8 bases between them. This CDR3 spans 12 amino acids. CDR3: CAWKGGNYGYTF. The CDR3 bases are TGTGCCTGGAAGGGGGGGAACTATGGCTACACCTTC.

There are a few counts of this clone. The rearrangement joins TRBV13 to TRBJ2-1; the match to TRBD1 covers 9 bases. The germline CDR1 and CDR2 sequences are PRHDT and FYEKMQ (reference sequence). J was trimmed by 14 bases and V by 4 bases; bases with no gene match: 6. The CDR3 runs to 12 residues. The CDR3 sequence is CASSSDRDREFF. CDR3 DNA: TGTGCCAGCAGCTCTGACAGGGACAGGGAGTTCTTC.

The rearrangement joins TRBV7-3 to TRBJ2-1; weak D call: TRBD2 (5 bases). CDR3 length equals 14 residues. Germline values: CDR1 SGHTA, CDR2 FQGTGA. Trimming left V 6 bases short and J 5 bases short, with 14 bases between. The CDR3 reads CASSPRGSHNEQFF. CDR3 sequence (DNA): TGTGCCAGCAGTCCTCGCGGGTCGCACAATGAGCAGTTCTTC.

This chain joins TRBV29-1 and TRBJ2-1; tentative D call: TRBD1 (8 bases). The CDR3 length is 13 residues. V was shortened by 8 bases and J by 5 bases, with 16 bases between the two germline ends. The germline CDR1 and CDR2 sequences are SQVTM and ANQGSEA. The CDR3 DNA sequence: TGCAGCTCACAGGGGGGAGGGGACAATGAGCAGTTCTTC. Amino acids: CSSQGGGDNEQFF.

The chain couples TRBV5-1 to TRBJ1-1; D gene uncertain. From germline, CDR1 is SGHRS and CDR2 YFSETQ. The germline V and J ends were trimmed by 4 bases and 1 base, with 11 bases remaining between them. This CDR3 spans 14 amino acids. CDR3 in amino acids: CASSPSTRNTEAFF. CDR3 DNA: TGCGCCAGCAGCCCGTCGACAAGGAACACTGAAGCTTTCTTT.

The V call is TRBV9, the J call TRBJ2-2; D gene unclear. Trimming removed 1 base at V and 0 bases at J, with 1 base between. The CDR3 runs 13 residues. Per germline, CDR1 SGDLS and CDR2 YYNGEE. Written as DNA, the CDR3 is TGTGCCAGCAGCGTAACGAACACCGGGGAGCTGTTTTTT. It yields the protein CASSVTNTGELFF.

The table lists this clone with a few counts. The J gene is TRBJ2-3, the V gene TRBV7-6; 7 nucleotides align to TRBD2. The CDR3 has 14 residues. Germline CDR1 is SGHVS and CDR2 is FNYEAQ. The V segment lost 6 bases and the J segment 2 bases; nucleotides outside the gene matches: 5. CDR3 amino acids: CASSATSITDTQYF. The CDR3 coding sequence is TGTGCCAGCAGTGCGACTAGCATCACAGATACGCAGTATTTT.

This chain joins TRBV11-2 and TRBJ2-7; no clear D gene. Germline CDR1 and CDR2: SGHAT and FQNNGV. CDR3 length: 12 residues. V was cut by 0 bases and J by 2 bases, with 2 bases left in between. The CDR3 bases are TGTGCCAGCAGCTTAGACACCTACGAGCAGTACTTC. This encodes CASSLDTYEQYF.

Concerning this clone: This specimen includes other DNA sequences encoding the same CDR3. The chain employs TRBV13 and TRBJ1-6; 9 nucleotides line up with TRBD1. This CDR3 is built from 14 residues. The germline CDR1 and CDR2 sequences are PRHDT and FYEKMQ (reference sequence). The J segment lost 10 bases and the V segment lost 5 bases, leaving 6 bases of the junction unmatched. CDR3 sequence reads: CASSPDRGNSPLHF. Written as DNA, the CDR3 is TGTGCCAGCAGCCCCGACAGGGGGAACTCACCCCTCCACTTT. The complete variable domain, with remaining parts taken from reference TRBV13 and TRBJ1-6, reads AAGVIQSPRHLIKEKRETATLKCYPIPRHDTVYWYQQGPGQDPQFLISFYEKMQSDKGSIPDRFSAQQFSDYHSELNMSSLELGDSALYFCASSPDRGNSPLHFGNGTRLTVT.

This clone was seen a handful of times. The CDR3 nucleotides read TGTGCCAGCAGCTCAGGATCTGGCAAAAACATTCAGTACTTC. It specifies CASSSGSGKNIQYF. The chain employs TRBV5-6 and TRBJ2-4; D is ambiguous. Trimming stripped 3 bases from V and 3 bases from J, with 10 bases between. The CDR3 consists of 14 residues. Per the germline V gene, CDR1 is SGHDT and CDR2 is YYEEEE.

This sequence joins TRBV7-2 and TRBJ1-1; 8 positions agree with TRBD1. V was pared by 4 bases and J by 6 bases, with 7 bases of the junction left unmatched. The CDR3 consists of 14 residues. Germline values: CDR1 SGHTA, CDR2 FQGNSA. The CDR3: CASSSDRELSEAFF. The CDR3 DNA is TGTGCCAGCAGCTCGGACAGGGAGCTTTCTGAAGCTTTCTTT.

This clone was recorded a few times. This chain uses TRBV28 with TRBJ2-7; possible D gene TRBD2, 5 bases. Trimming removed 6 bases at V and 6 bases at J, with 21 bases between. This CDR3 comprises 15 residues. CDR1 and CDR2 from the germline V gene are MDHEN and SYDVKM. The CDR3 sequence: CASSPPERSSSEQYF. CDR3 DNA: TGTGCCAGCAGCCCCCCGGAGCGGTCGTCTTCCGAGCAGTACTTC. Filled out from reference TRBV28 and TRBJ2-7, the complete variable domain reads DVKVTQSSRYLVKRTGEKVFLECVQDMDHENMFWYRQDPGLGLRLIYFSYDVKMKEKGDIPEGYSVSREKKERFSLILESASTNQTSMYLCASSPPERSSSEQYFGPGTRLTVT.

As for this clone: Other DNA sequences in this sample translate to the same CDR3. The V gene is TRBV5-1, the J gene TRBJ2-1; D remains unclear. V was clipped by 0 bases and J by 9 bases, with 4 bases between them. CDR1 SGHRS and CDR2 YFSETQ come from the germline V gene. The CDR3 spans 11 residues. The CDR3 bases are TGCGCCAGCAGCTTGGGAAGTGAGCAGTTCTTC. This translates into CASSLGSEQFF.

This clone was seen a few times. The V call is TRBV6-5, the J call TRBJ2-7, with TRBD1 identical over 8 bases. Germline V gene lookup returns CDR1 MNHEY and CDR2 SVGAGI. V trimming: 7 bases; J trimming: 5 bases; junction bases outside the gene matches: 10. The CDR3 covers 14 residues. CDR3 region: CASKDLRGPHEQYF. For the CDR3, the DNA is TGTGCCAGCAAGGATCTCAGGGGGCCCCACGAGCAGTACTTC.

This clone was seen a handful of times. The chain recombines TRBV13 with TRBJ2-5; D is unresolved. The CDR3 is made up of 14 amino acids. Germline-derived CDR1 and CDR2 are PRHDT and FYEKMQ (reference sequence). The V and J ends lost 6 bases and 2 bases respectively, with 13 bases between them. DNA for the CDR3: TGTGCCAGCAGTCCACGTCAGGATCAAGAGACCCAGTACTTC. Its translation: CASSPRQDQETQYF.